The 30 T cell receptor beta chains given below trace back to one sample, sequenced in a study of T cell responses to AZD1222 COVID-19 vaccine. The table came from immunoSEQ multiplex PCR; TCRdb's copy has only in-frame clones and leaves some out. The sample carries 200,000 to 300,000 clones, approximately 95% recorded once. This sample comprised peripheral blood, obtained on day 0 of AZD1222 vaccination. These receptors came from an adult in good health.

J is TRBJ2-2 and V is TRBV7-9; unclear D gene. Between the trimmed V and J ends, which lost 2 bases and 5 bases, there was a span of 12 bases. Per the germline V gene, CDR1 is SEHNR and CDR2 is FQNEAQ (reference sequence). CDR3 length equals 15 residues. CDR3 in DNA: TGTGCCAGCAGCTTACCATCCACGGCTACCGGGGAGCTGTTTTTT. Its translation is CASSLPSTATGELFF.

The chain recombines TRBV3-1 (or the pseudogene TRBV3-2) with TRBJ1-1; D gene unclear. The CDR3 length is 11 residues. CDR1 LGHDT and CDR2 YNNKEL come from the germline V gene (reference sequence). Trimming took 4 bases from V and 9 from J, leaving 9 bases between them. DNA of the CDR3: TGTGCCAGCAGCCGCGGGGATCAAGCTTTCTTT. Translating gives CASSRGDQAFF.

This clone has only one observation. The J gene is TRBJ1-2, the V gene TRBV7-2; D gene uncertain. The CDR3 is made up of 14 amino acids. The V gene lost 1 base and the J gene lost 0 bases, with 6 bases spanning the gap. The germline V gene has CDR1 SGHTA and CDR2 FQGNSA. The CDR3 here is CASSLEWANYGYTF. The CDR3 DNA follows: TGTGCCAGCAGCTTAGAGTGGGCTAACTATGGCTACACCTTC.

Written as DNA, the CDR3 is TGTGCCAGCAGCCAGCGACAGGCCTACGTCTCTGGGGCCAACGTCCTGACTTTC. Amino acids: CASSQRQAYVSGANVLTF. This sequence joins TRBV7-2 and TRBJ2-6; TRBD1 is a possible D gene (6 bases). Trimming shortened V by 5 bases and J by 0 bases, and 17 bases separated the two germline ends. Germline CDR1 is SGHTA and CDR2 is FQGNSA. The CDR3 length is 18 residues.

The CDR3 is CATAGGPSPYGYTF. CDR3 DNA sequence: TGTGCCACCGCGGGTGGACCGTCCCCGTATGGCTACACCTTC. This chain joins TRBV19 and TRBJ1-2; D is ambiguous. Trimming stripped 10 bases from V and 5 bases from J, with 20 bases between. CDR3 length: 14 amino acids. Germline V CDR1 and CDR2: LNHDA, SQIVND (reference sequence).

This rearrangement joins TRBV4-1 to TRBJ1-5; D remains ambiguous. This CDR3 is 13 amino acids long. Trimming stripped 4 bases from V and 5 bases from J, with 9 bases between. In germline, CDR1 is MGHRA, CDR2 YSYEKL. The CDR3 region is CASSPLFYQPQHF. The CDR3 DNA follows: TGCGCCAGCAGCCCCCTTTTTTATCAGCCCCAGCATTTT.

The chain uses TRBV5-1 and TRBJ1-3; D is unclear. The germline CDR1 and CDR2 sequences are SGHRS and YFSETQ. The V gene lost 4 bases and the J gene lost 8 bases, with 13 bases spanning the gap. The CDR3 is made up of 13 amino acids. The CDR3 region is CASSPRTRDTIYF. The CDR3 bases are TGCGCCAGCAGCCCCAGGACCCGGGACACCATATATTTT.

This rearrangement joins TRBV28 to TRBJ1-1; unclear D gene. Germline V lookup: CDR1 MDHEN, CDR2 SYDVKM. V was pared by 5 bases and J by 7 bases, with 11 bases between. The CDR3 spans 12 residues. The CDR3 DNA follows: TGTGCCAGCAGTCTAAATCTCCGTGAAGCTTTCTTT. This encodes CASSLNLREAFF. Full variable domain (rest looked up from reference TRBV28 and TRBJ1-1): DVKVTQSSRYLVKRTGEKVFLECVQDMDHENMFWYRQDPGLGLRLIYFSYDVKMKEKGDIPEGYSVSREKKERFSLILESASTNQTSMYLCASSLNLREAFFGQGTRLTVV.

This clone is a singleton in its sample. The chain links TRBV7-2 to TRBJ1-1; D remains unclear. The CDR3 totals 11 residues. V lost 5 bases, J lost 10 bases, and 11 bases lay in between. Germline lookup yields CDR1 SGHTA and CDR2 FQGNSA. This chain's CDR3 is CASSALVRAFF. The CDR3, as DNA: TGTGCCAGCAGCGCGCTCGTTAGAGCTTTCTTT. The entire variable domain, with the rest obtained from reference TRBV7-2 and TRBJ1-1, is as follows: GAGVSQSPSNKVTEKGKDVELRCDPISGHTALYWYRQSLGQGLEFLIYFQGNSAPDKSGLPSDRFSAERTGGSVSTLTIQRTQQEDSAVYLCASSALVRAFFGQGTRLTVV.

This chain links TRBV19 with TRBJ1-1; D might be TRBD1 (5 bases). V was trimmed by 0 bases and J by 3 bases, leaving 11 bases between them. From germline, CDR1 is LNHDA and CDR2 SQIVND (reference sequence). The CDR3 length is 15 residues. CDR3: CASSIESGGDTEAFF. The CDR3 nucleotides are TGTGCCAGTAGTATAGAATCCGGGGGTGACACTGAAGCTTTCTTT. The variable domain in full, with the rest retrieved from reference TRBV19 and TRBJ1-1, is DGGITQSPKYLFRKEGQNVTLSCEQNLNHDAMYWYRQDPGQGLRLIYYSQIVNDFQKGDIAEGYSVSREKKESFPLTVTSAQKNPTAFYLCASSIESGGDTEAFFGQGTRLTVV.

The chain combines TRBV5-1 with TRBJ1-4, with D uncertain. The germline V gene has CDR1 SGHRS and CDR2 YFSETQ. This CDR3 is built from 13 residues. With 5 bases removed from V and 4 bases from J, the gap between germline ends came to 9 bases. This CDR3 is CASRRADNEKLFF. CDR3 nucleotides: TGCGCCAGCAGGAGGGCAGATAATGAAAAACTGTTTTTT.

The V call is TRBV7-9, the J call TRBJ2-1, with unresolved D. Deletions cut 8 bases from V and 4 bases from J, with 15 bases between. The CDR3 totals 14 residues. Germline V gene sequence: CDR1 SEHNR, CDR2 FQNEAQ (reference sequence). CDR3 sequence (DNA): TGTGCCAGCTTCCCGTCCGGCCGGTACAATGAGCAGTTCTTC. Its translation is CASFPSGRYNEQFF.

CDR3 nucleotides: TGTGCCATCAGTGAATGGGACTTAGACCAGCCCCAGCATTTT. Encoded protein: CAISEWDLDQPQHF. This chain connects TRBV10-3 to TRBJ1-5; the D gene is possibly TRBD1 (5 bases). CDR1 ENHRY and CDR2 SYGVKD come from the germline V gene. This CDR3 is 14 amino acids long. V gave up 3 bases and J gave up 7 bases, with 13 bases separating them.

The V and J genes are TRBV10-1 and TRBJ2-5; TRBD2 agrees at 8 bases. The CDR3 loop spans 16 amino acids. V shed 9 bases and J 2 bases; nucleotides not matched to a gene: 14. Per the germline V gene, CDR1 is WNHNN and CDR2 is SYGVQD (reference sequence). The CDR3 loop is CASHWPKLADQETQYF. The CDR3 DNA sequence: TGCGCCAGTCATTGGCCGAAACTAGCGGATCAAGAGACCCAGTACTTC.

This chain joins TRBV24-1 and TRBJ1-5, with TRBD1 matching 7 bases. The CDR3 runs 13 residues. Per germline, CDR1 KGHDR and CDR2 SFDVKD. Trimming at V came to 3 bases and at J to 11 bases, leaving 6 bases not matched to a gene. The CDR3 DNA reads TGTGCCACCAGTGATACAGGGGTCCGGACCCAGCATTTT. Its protein is CATSDTGVRTQHF.

The chain carries TRBV28 and TRBJ1-2, with D perhaps TRBD1 (5 bases). The CDR3 is 15 amino acids. Trimming took 5 bases from V and 1 from J, leaving 14 bases between them. Germline CDR1 reads MDHEN; CDR2 reads SYDVKM. In DNA, the CDR3 is TGTGCCAGCAGTCCTGGGGCTGCGGGTAACTATGGCTACACCTTC. It translates to CASSPGAAGNYGYTF.

The chain employs TRBV7-2 and TRBJ2-7; TRBD2 aligns across 7 bases. Germline CDR1 SGHTA, CDR2 FQGNSA. This CDR3 is 13 amino acids long. Trimming took 5 bases from V and 3 from J; bases not matched to a gene: 4. CDR3 region: CASSPGLFYEQYF. CDR3 nucleotides: TGTGCCAGCAGCCCGGGACTATTCTACGAGCAGTACTTC.

A remark on this clone: This specimen includes other DNA sequences encoding the same CDR3. The chain uses TRBV18 and TRBJ2-7; D gene unclear. V was clipped by 0 bases and J by 5 bases, with 8 bases between them. The CDR3 extends over 13 amino acids. Looked up from germline, CDR1 is KGHSH and CDR2 is LQKENI. This CDR3 is CASSPPSRHEQYF. In DNA form, the CDR3 reads TGTGCCAGCTCACCACCGTCCAGACACGAGCAGTACTTC.

The J gene is TRBJ1-1, the V gene TRBV28; D call uncertain. V was cut by 4 bases and J by 14 bases, with 14 bases left in between. Germline V gene data show CDR1 as MDHEN and CDR2 as SYDVKM. The CDR3 has 11 amino acids. Here the CDR3 reads CASSSHGGEFF. The CDR3 DNA is TGTGCCAGCAGTTCCCACGGCGGGGAATTCTTT. Drawing the rest from reference TRBV28 and TRBJ1-1, the complete variable domain is DVKVTQSSRYLVKRTGEKVFLECVQDMDHENMFWYRQDPGLGLRLIYFSYDVKMKEKGDIPEGYSVSREKKERFSLILESASTNQTSMYLCASSSHGGEFFGQGTRLTVV.

This clone was detected only once. The rearrangement joins TRBV27 to TRBJ1-6; D unclear. This CDR3 has 16 amino acids. CDR1 is MNHEY, CDR2 SMNVEV, per germline (reference sequence). The ends were cut back, 3 bases at V and 6 bases at J, with 15 bases in the middle. The CDR3 DNA is TGTGCCAGCAGTTTGGTGCCGGGGTCTTTTAATTCACCCCTCCACTTT. Translated, it gives CASSLVPGSFNSPLHF.

The chain recombines TRBV27 with TRBJ1-1, with a tentative D call TRBD1 (6 bases). CDR1 is MNHEY, CDR2 SMNVEV, per germline (reference sequence). CDR3 length: 17 residues. V shed 0 bases and J shed 8 bases, with 22 bases lying between them. CDR3 loop: CASSLSGGEGGHSEAFF. The CDR3 DNA reads as TGTGCCAGCAGTTTATCGGGAGGTGAGGGGGGGCACTCCGAAGCTTTCTTT.

V gene TRBV21-1 combines with J gene TRBJ1-4. TRBV21-1 counts as a pseudogene. CDR3 length: 14 amino acids. The CDR3: CASSNEQGGEKLFF. The CDR3 DNA sequence: TGTGCCAGCAGCAATGAACAGGGAGGTGAAAAACTGTTTTTT.

This chain uses TRBV18 with TRBJ2-3; TRBD1 might be the D (6 bases). CDR1 is KGHSH, CDR2 LQKENI, per germline. The CDR3 sequence is 14 residues long. V was pared by 3 bases and J by 2 bases, with 9 bases between. The CDR3 nucleotides are TGTGCCAGCTCACCGGACAGTTCCACAGATACGCAGTATTTT. Translation: CASSPDSSTDTQYF. The variable domain in full, with the rest retrieved from reference TRBV18 and TRBJ2-3, is NAGVMQNPRHLVRRRGQEARLRCSPMKGHSHVYWYRQLPEEGLKFMVYLQKENIIDESGMPKERFSAEFPKEGPSILRIQQVVRGDSAAYFCASSPDSSTDTQYFGPGTRLTVL.

V usage is TRBV25-1 and J usage is TRBJ2-5, with 7 bases aligning to TRBD1. The V gene's germline CDR1 is MGHDK and CDR2 SYGVNS. The length of the CDR3 is 12 residues. Unmatched junction bases numbered 3, after V lost 7 bases and J lost 4 bases. CDR3 nucleotide sequence: TGTGCCAGCATCGCAGGGGGAGAGACCCAGTACTTC. Translation gives CASIAGGETQYF.

The chain couples TRBV28 to TRBJ1-1; D gene ambiguous. The V gene's germline CDR1 is MDHEN and CDR2 SYDVKM. The length of the CDR3 is 15 residues. The V and J ends lost 4 bases and 3 bases respectively, with 15 bases between them. Here the CDR3 reads CASSSPRGMDTEAFF. Here the CDR3 DNA reads TGTGCCAGCAGTTCCCCCCGAGGGATGGACACTGAAGCTTTCTTT.

As for this clone: The sample contains more than one DNA sequence encoding this CDR3. CDR3 bases: TGTGCCAGCAGCGTCGGGACCCTCGGCGAGCAGTACTTC. Translating gives CASSVGTLGEQYF. The chain uses TRBV9 and TRBJ2-7, with D perhaps TRBD1 or TRBD2 (5 bases each). V lost 2 bases to trimming and J lost 6 bases, with 12 bases between them. Germline V CDR1 and CDR2: SGDLS, YYNGEE. There are 13 residues in the CDR3.

This chain uses TRBV6-5 with TRBJ1-1; 7 positions agree with TRBD1. The CDR3 loop spans 13 amino acids. Germline assignment: CDR1 MNHEY and CDR2 SVGAGI. V shed 0 bases, J shed 7 bases, and the junction held 2 bases outside the gene matches. In nucleotides, the CDR3 is TGTGCCAGCAGTTACTCGAGACAGGGTGAAGCTTTCTTT. Its protein product is CASSYSRQGEAFF.

The V call is TRBV7-6, the J call TRBJ2-5; D is undetermined. Germline V lookup: CDR1 SGHVS, CDR2 FNYEAQ. V was pared by 2 bases and J by 1 base, with 14 bases between. The CDR3 is made up of 16 amino acids. This CDR3 is CASSLIQQTSQETQYF. In DNA, the CDR3 is TGTGCCAGCAGCTTAATCCAACAGACCTCCCAAGAGACCCAGTACTTC. Complete variable domain (other parts from reference TRBV7-6 and TRBJ2-5): GAGVSQSPRYKVTKRGQDVALRCDPISGHVSLYWYRQALGQGPEFLTYFNYEAQQDKSGLPNDRFSAERPEGSISTLTIQRTEQRDSAMYRCASSLIQQTSQETQYFGPGTRLLVL.

This chain connects TRBV5-5 to TRBJ1-3, with D unclear. The CDR3 runs to 14 residues. The V and J ends lost 4 bases and 0 bases respectively, with 8 bases between them. From germline, CDR1 is SGHKS and CDR2 YYEKEE (reference sequence). The CDR3 region has the DNA TGTGCCAGCAGCGTCCTTGGCTCTGGAAACACCATATATTTT. This gives the protein CASSVLGSGNTIYF.

This chain uses TRBV4-1 with TRBJ2-1; tentatively, D is TRBD2 (5 bases). V lost 1 base, J lost 2 bases, and 12 bases lay in between. Germline loops: CDR1 MGHRA, CDR2 YSYEKL. The CDR3 is 16 residues long. DNA of the CDR3: TGCGCCAGCAGCCAAGGGTCTCTAGCCGCCTACAATGAGCAGTTCTTC. This gives the protein CASSQGSLAAYNEQFF.